What follows are 3 T cell receptor beta chains derived from one specimen sequenced in a study of cytomegalovirus exposure and HLA in healthy donors (dated by TCRdb to the late 2010s). Library construction relied on the immunoSEQ multiplex PCR assay. For the multiplex PCR, a mixture combining 60 forward primers for TCR Vbeta segments and 13 reverse primers for TCR Jbeta segments was used. The immuneACCESS repertoire file appears here via TCRdb, limited to in-frame rearrangements. These files lack a portion of the clones; in checked studies, under half of the deficit traces to unresolved V genes, and the cause of the others is not known. Across this sample there are roughly 120,000 clones, with around 82% seen only once. The top ten hold roughly 10% of the sample. Sequenced material: PBMCs. The receptors stem from a male donor in good health and CMV-seropositive.

The chain uses TRBV27 and TRBJ2-1; TRBD2 aligns across 7 bases. Unmatched junction bases numbered 10, after V lost 11 bases and J lost 0 bases. Germline loops: CDR1 MNHEY, CDR2 SMNVEV (reference sequence). The length of the CDR3 is 15 residues. CDR3 sequence reads: CASGGGSPSYNEQFF. Written as DNA, the CDR3 is TGTGCCTCTGGGGGGGGGAGCCCCTCCTACAATGAGCAGTTCTTC.

This clone was recorded once. The chain employs TRBV9 and TRBJ1-5; 8 bases match TRBD1. The germline V gene has CDR1 SGDLS and CDR2 YYNGEE. With 3 bases clipped from V and 3 bases from J, the junction kept 5 bases outside the gene matches. This CDR3 has 15 residues. The chain's CDR3 is CASSGGTGPNQPQHF. The CDR3 coding sequence is TGTGCCAGCAGCGGCGGGACAGGACCCAATCAGCCCCAGCATTTT.

The J gene is TRBJ1-2, the V gene TRBV6-5, with TRBD1 matching 9 bases. Per germline, CDR1 MNHEY and CDR2 SVGAGI. The CDR3 loop spans 15 amino acids. The CDR3 spells CALRDRDPEFGGYTF. The CDR3 bases are TGTGCTCTGAGGGACAGGGATCCGGAATTTGGTGGCTACACCTTC.